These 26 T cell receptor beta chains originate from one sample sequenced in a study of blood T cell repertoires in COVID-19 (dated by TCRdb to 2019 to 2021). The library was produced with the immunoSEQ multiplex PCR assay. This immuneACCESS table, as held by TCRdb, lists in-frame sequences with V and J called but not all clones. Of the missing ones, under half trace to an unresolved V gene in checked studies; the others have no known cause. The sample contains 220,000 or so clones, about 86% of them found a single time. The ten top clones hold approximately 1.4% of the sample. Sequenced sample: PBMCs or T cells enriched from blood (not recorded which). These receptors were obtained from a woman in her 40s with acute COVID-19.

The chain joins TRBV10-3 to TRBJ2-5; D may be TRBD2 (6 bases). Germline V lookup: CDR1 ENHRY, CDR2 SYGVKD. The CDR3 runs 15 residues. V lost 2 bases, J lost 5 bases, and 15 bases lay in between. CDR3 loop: CAISEGILAGETQYF. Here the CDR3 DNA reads TGTGCCATCAGTGAGGGTATACTAGCTGGGGAGACCCAGTACTTC.

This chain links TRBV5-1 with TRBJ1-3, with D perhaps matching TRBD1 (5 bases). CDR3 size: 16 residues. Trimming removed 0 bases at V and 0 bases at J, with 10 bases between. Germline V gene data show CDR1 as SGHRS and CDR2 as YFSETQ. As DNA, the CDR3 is TGCGCCAGCAGCTTGGCAACGACAGACTCTGGAAACACCATATATTTT. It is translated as CASSLATTDSGNTIYF.

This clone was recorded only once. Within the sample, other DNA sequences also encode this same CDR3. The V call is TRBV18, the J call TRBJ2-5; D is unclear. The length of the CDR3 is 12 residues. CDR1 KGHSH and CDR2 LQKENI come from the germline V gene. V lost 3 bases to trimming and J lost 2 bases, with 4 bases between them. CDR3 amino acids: CASSPYQETQYF. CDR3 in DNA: TGTGCCAGCTCACCTTATCAAGAGACCCAGTACTTC.

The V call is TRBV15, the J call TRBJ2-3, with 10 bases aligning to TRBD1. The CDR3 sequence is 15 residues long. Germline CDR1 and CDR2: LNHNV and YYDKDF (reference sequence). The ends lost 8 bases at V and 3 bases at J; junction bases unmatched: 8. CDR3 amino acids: CATAPRTGGTDTQYF. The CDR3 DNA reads TGTGCCACCGCCCCGAGGACAGGGGGGACAGATACGCAGTATTTT.

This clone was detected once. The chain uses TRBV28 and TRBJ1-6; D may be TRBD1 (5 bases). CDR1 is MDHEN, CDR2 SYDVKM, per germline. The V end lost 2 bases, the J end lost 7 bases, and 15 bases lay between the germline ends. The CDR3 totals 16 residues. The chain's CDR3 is CASSLRGKLENSPLHF. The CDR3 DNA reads TGTGCCAGCAGTTTAAGGGGAAAGTTGGAAAATTCACCCCTCCACTTT.

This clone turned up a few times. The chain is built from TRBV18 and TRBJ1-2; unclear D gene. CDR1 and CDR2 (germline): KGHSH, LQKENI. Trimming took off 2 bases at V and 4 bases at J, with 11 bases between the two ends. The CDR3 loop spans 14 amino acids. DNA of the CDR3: TGTGCCAGCTCACCAGAGAGGGTTGGCTATGGCTACACCTTC. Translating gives CASSPERVGYGYTF.

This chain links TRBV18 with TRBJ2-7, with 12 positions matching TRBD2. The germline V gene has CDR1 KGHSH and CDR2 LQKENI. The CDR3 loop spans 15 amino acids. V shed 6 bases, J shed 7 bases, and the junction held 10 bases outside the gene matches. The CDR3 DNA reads TGTGCCAGCTCTCTTGGACTAGCGGGATCGGGAGAGCAGTACTTC. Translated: CASSLGLAGSGEQYF.

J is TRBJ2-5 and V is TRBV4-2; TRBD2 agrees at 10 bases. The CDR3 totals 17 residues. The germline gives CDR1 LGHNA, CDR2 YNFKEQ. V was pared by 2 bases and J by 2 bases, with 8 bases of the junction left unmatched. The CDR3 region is CASSQPAGGPGQETQYF. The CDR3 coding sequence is TGTGCCAGCAGCCAACCAGCGGGAGGGCCGGGGCAAGAGACCCAGTACTTC.

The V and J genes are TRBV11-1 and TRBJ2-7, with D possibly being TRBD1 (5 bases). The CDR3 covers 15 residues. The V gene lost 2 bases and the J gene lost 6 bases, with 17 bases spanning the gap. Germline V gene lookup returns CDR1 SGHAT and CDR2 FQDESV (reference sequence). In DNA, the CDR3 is TGTGCCAGCAGCTTATTCGTAGGGGCCTCAACCGAGCAGTACTTC. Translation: CASSLFVGASTEQYF.

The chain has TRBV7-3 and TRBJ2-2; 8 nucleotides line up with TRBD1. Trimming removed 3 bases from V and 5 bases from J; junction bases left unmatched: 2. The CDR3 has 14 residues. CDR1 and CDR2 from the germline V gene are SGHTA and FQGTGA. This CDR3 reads CASSFDRGTGELFF. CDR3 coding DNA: TGTGCCAGCAGCTTCGACAGGGGTACCGGGGAGCTGTTTTTT.

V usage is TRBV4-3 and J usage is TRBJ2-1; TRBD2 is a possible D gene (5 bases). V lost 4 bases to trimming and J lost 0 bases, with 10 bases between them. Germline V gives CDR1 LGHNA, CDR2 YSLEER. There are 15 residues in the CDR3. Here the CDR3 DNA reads TGCGCCAGCAGCCGGACTTTGAGCTCCTACAATGAGCAGTTCTTC. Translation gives CASSRTLSSYNEQFF.

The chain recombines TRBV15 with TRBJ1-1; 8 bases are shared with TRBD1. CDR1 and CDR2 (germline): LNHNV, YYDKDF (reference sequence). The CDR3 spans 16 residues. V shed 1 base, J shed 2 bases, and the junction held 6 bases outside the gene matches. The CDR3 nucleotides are TGTGCCACCAGCAGAGGACAGGGGATAATTAACACTGAAGCTTTCTTT. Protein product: CATSRGQGIINTEAFF.

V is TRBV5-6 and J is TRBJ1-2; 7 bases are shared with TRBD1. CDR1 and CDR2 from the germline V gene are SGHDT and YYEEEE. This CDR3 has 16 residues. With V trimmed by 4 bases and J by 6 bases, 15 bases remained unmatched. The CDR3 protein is CASSRGTDTTMDGYTF. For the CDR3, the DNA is TGTGCCAGCAGCCGTGGGACAGACACAACTATGGATGGCTACACCTTC.

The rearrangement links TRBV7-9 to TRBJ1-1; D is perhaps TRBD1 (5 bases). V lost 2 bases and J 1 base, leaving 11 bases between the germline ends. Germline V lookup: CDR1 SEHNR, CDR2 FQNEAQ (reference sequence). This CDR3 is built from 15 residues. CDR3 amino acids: CASSLTGHTNTEAFF. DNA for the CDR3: TGTGCCAGCAGCTTAACAGGACATACGAACACTGAAGCTTTCTTT.

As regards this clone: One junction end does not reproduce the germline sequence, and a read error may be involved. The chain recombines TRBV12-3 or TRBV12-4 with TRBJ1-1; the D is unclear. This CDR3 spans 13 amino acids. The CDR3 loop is CASNLRSNAEAFF. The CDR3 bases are TGTGCCAGCAATTTACGCTCTAACGCTGAAGCTTTCTTT.

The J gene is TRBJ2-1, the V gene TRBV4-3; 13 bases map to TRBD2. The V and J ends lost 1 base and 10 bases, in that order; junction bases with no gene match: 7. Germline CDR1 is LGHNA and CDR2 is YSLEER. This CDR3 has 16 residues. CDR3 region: CASSQATSGGAFEQFF. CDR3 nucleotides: TGCGCCAGCAGCCAAGCTACTAGCGGGGGGGCTTTCGAGCAGTTCTTC.

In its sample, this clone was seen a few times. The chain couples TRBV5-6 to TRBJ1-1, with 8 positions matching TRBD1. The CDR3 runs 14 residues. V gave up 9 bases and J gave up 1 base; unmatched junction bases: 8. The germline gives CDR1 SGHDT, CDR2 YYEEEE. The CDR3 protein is CATTPTGGNTEAFF. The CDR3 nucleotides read TGTGCCACCACACCCACAGGGGGGAACACTGAAGCTTTCTTT. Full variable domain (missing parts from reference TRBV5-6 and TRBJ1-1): DAGVTQSPTHLIKTRGQQVTLRCSPKSGHDTVSWYQQALGQGPQFIFQYYEEEERQRGNFPDRFSGHQFPNYSSELNVNALLLGDSALYLCATTPTGGNTEAFFGQGTRLTVV.

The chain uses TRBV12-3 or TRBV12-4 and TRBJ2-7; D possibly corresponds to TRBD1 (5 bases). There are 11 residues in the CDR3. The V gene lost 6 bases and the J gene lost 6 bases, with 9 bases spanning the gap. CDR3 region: CASSRVSEQYF. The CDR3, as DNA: TGTGCCAGCAGCAGGGTTTCCGAGCAGTACTTC.

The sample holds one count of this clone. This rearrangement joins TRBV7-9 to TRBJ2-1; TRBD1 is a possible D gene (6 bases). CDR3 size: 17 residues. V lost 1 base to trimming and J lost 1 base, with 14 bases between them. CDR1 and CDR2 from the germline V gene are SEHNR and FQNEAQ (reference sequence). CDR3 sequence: CASSLVLGHASYNEQFF. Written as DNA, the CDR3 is TGTGCCAGCAGCTTAGTGTTGGGACACGCTTCCTACAATGAGCAGTTCTTC.

The CDR3 is CASSQVLFGGSREAFF. The CDR3 nucleotides read TGCGCCAGCAGCCAAGTACTATTTGGGGGCTCGCGGGAAGCTTTCTTT. The chain links TRBV4-1 to TRBJ1-1, with D possibly TRBD1 on 6 matching bases. The germline gives CDR1 MGHRA, CDR2 YSYEKL. This CDR3 comprises 16 residues. The V gene lost 1 base and the J gene lost 8 bases, with 20 bases spanning the gap.

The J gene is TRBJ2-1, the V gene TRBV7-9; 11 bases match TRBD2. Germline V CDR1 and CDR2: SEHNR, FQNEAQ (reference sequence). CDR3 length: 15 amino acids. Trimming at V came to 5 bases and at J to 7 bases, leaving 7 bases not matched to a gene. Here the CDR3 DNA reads TGTGCCAGCAGCACCGGGACTAGCGGATTAAATGAGCAGTTCTTC. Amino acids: CASSTGTSGLNEQFF.

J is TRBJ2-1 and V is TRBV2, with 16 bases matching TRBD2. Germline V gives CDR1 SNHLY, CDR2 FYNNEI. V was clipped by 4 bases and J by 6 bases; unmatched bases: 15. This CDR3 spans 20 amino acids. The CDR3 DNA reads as TGTGCCAGCAGTGTGTACGGGACTAGCGGGAGGGCCTCAATTTCCAATGAGCAGTTCTTC. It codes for CASSVYGTSGRASISNEQFF.

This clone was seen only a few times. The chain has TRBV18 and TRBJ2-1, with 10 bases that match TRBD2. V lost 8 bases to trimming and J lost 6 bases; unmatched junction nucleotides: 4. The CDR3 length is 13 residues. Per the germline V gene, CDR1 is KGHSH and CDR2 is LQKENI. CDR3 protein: CASTSGDFNEQFF. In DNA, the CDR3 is TGTGCCAGCACTAGCGGGGACTTCAATGAGCAGTTCTTC. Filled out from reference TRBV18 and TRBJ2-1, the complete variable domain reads NAGVMQNPRHLVRRRGQEARLRCSPMKGHSHVYWYRQLPEEGLKFMVYLQKENIIDESGMPKERFSAEFPKEGPSILRIQQVVRGDSAAYFCASTSGDFNEQFFGPGTRLTVL.

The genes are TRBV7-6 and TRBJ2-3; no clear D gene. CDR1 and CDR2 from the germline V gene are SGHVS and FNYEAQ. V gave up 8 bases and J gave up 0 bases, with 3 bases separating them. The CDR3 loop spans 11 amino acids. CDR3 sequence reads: CASSSTDTQYF. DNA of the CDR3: TGTGCCAGCTCTAGCACAGATACGCAGTATTTT.

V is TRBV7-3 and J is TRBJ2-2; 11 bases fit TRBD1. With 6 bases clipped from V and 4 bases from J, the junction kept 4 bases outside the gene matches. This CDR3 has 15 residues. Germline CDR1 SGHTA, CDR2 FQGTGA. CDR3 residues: CASRPGTGGTGELFF. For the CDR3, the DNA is TGTGCCAGCAGACCCGGGACAGGGGGCACCGGGGAGCTGTTTTTT.

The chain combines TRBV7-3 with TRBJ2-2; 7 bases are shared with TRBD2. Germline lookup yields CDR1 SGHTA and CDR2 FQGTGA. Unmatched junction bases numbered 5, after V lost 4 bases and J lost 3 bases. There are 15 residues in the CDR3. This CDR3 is CASSSAGLDTGELFF. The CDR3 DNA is TGTGCCAGCAGCTCAGCGGGACTCGACACCGGGGAGCTGTTTTTT. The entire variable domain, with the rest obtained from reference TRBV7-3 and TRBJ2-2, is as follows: GAGVSQTPSNKVTEKGKYVELRCDPISGHTALYWYRQSLGQGPEFLIYFQGTGAADDSGLPNDRFFAVRPEGSVSTLKIQRTERGDSAVYLCASSSAGLDTGELFFGEGSRLTVL.